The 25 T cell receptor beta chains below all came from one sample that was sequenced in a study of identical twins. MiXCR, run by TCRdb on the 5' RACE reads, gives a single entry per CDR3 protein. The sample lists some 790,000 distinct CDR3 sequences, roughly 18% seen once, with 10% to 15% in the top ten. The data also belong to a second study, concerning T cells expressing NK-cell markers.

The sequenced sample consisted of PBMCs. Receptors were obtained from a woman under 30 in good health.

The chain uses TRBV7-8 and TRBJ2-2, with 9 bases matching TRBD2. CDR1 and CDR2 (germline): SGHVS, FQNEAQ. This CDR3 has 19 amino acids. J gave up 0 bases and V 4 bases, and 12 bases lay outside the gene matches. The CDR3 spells CASSSGTSSLLANTGELFF. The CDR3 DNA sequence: TGTGCCAGCAGCTCCGGGACTAGCTCACTACTCGCGAACACCGGGGAGCTGTTTTTT. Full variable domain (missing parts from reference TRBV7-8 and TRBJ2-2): GAGVSQSPRYKVAKRGQDVALRCDPISGHVSLFWYQQALGQGPEFLTYFQNEAQLDKSGLPSDRFFAERPEGSVSTLKIQRTQQEDSAVYLCASSSGTSSLLANTGELFFGEGSRLTVL.

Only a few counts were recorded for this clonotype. CDR3 DNA sequence: TGTGCCAGCACCAAGACAGGACCTGAGACCCAGTACTTC. Residues: CASTKTGPETQYF. The chain couples TRBV12-3 or TRBV12-4 to TRBJ2-5; tentatively, D is TRBD1 (6 bases). V dropped 7 bases and J dropped 5 bases, with 14 bases sitting between them. There are 13 residues in the CDR3.

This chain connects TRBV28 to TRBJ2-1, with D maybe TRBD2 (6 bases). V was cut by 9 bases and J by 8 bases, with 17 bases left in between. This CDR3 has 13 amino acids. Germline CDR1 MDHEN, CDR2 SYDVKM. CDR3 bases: TGTGCCAGGGGCCCGGCTAGCGTACATGAGCAGTTCTTC. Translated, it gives CARGPASVHEQFF. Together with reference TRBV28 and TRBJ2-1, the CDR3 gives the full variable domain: DVKVTQSSRYLVKRTGEKVFLECVQDMDHENMFWYRQDPGLGLRLIYFSYDVKMKEKGDIPEGYSVSREKKERFSLILESASTNQTSMYLCARGPASVHEQFFGPGTRLTVL.

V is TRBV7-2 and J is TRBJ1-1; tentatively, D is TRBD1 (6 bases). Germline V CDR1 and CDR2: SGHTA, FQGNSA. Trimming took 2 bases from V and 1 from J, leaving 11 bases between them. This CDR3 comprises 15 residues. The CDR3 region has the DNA TGTGCCAGCAGCTTAACCCCGGACAGGAACACTGAAGCTTTCTTT. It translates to CASSLTPDRNTEAFF.

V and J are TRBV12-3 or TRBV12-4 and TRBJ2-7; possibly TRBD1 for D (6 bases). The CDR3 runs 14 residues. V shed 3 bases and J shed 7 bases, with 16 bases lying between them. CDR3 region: CASSFLAGAKEQYF. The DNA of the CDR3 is TGTGCCAGCAGTTTTCTAGCAGGGGCAAAGGAGCAGTACTTC.

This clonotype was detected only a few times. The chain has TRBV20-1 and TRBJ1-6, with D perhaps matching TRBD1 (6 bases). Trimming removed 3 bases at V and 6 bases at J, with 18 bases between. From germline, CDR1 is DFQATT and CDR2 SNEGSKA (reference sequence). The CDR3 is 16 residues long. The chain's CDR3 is CSARPRGGRTNSPLHF. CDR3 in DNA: TGCAGTGCTAGGCCAAGGGGGGGTAGGACTAATTCACCCCTCCACTTT.

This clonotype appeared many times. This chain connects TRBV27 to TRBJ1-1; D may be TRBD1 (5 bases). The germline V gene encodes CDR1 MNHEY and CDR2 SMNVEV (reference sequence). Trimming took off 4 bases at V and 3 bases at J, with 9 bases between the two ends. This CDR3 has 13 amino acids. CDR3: CASSYRRDTEAFF. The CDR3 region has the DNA TGTGCCAGCAGTTACAGGCGAGACACTGAAGCTTTCTTT.

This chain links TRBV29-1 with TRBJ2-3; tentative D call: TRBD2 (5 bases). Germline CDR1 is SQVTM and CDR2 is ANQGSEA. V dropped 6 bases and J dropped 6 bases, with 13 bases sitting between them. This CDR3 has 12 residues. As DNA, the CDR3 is TGCAGCGTCAACCCCGGGGAGGATACGCAGTATTTT. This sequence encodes CSVNPGEDTQYF.

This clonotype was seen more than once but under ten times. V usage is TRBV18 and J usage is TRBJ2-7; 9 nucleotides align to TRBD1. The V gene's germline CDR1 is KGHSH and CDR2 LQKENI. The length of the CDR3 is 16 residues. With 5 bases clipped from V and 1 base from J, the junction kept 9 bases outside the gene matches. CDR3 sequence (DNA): TGTGCCAGCTCAACGAGACCGGGACAGGGTTCCTACGAGCAGTACTTC. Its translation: CASSTRPGQGSYEQYF.

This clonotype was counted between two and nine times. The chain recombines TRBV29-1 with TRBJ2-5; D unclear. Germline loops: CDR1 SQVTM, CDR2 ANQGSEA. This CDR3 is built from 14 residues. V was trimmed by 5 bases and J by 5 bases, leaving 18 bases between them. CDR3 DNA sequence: TGCAGCGTTCAAAAGACCGGTACCAGCGAGACCCAGTACTTC. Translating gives CSVQKTGTSETQYF.

The CDR3 protein is CASSSTGTAAYEQYF. The CDR3 DNA reads as TGTGCCAGCTCATCTACCGGGACAGCCGCCTACGAGCAGTACTTC. The chain recombines TRBV18 with TRBJ2-7; TRBD1 agrees at 7 bases. Germline V gene sequence: CDR1 KGHSH, CDR2 LQKENI. The CDR3 runs to 15 residues. The V and J ends lost 5 bases and 2 bases, in that order; junction bases with no gene match: 9. The full variable domain, rest sourced from reference TRBV18 and TRBJ2-7, is NAGVMQNPRHLVRRRGQEARLRCSPMKGHSHVYWYRQLPEEGLKFMVYLQKENIIDESGMPKERFSAEFPKEGPSILRIQQVVRGDSAAYFCASSSTGTAAYEQYFGPGTRLTVT.

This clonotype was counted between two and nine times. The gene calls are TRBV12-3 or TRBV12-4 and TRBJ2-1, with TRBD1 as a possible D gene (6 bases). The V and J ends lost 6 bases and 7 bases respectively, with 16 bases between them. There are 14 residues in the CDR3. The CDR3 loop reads CASRRQVLENEQFF. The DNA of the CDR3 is TGTGCCAGCAGAAGACAGGTCCTTGAGAATGAGCAGTTCTTC.

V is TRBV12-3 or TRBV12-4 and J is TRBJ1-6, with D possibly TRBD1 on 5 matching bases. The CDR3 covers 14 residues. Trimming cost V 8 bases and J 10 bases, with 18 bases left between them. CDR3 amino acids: CASGRQRTESPLHF. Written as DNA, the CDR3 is TGTGCCAGCGGGAGACAGCGAACGGAATCACCCCTCCACTTT.

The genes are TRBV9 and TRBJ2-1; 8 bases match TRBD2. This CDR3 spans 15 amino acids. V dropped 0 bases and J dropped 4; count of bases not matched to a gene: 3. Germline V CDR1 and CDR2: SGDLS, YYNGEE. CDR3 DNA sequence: TGTGCCAGCAGCGTAGCGGGGGGGCGTTACAATGAGCAGTTCTTC. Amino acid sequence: CASSVAGGRYNEQFF.

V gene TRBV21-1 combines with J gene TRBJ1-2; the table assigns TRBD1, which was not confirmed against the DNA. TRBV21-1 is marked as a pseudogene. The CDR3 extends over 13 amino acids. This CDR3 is CASRGPTAYGYTF. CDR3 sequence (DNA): TGTGCCAGCAGGGGACCGACGGCCTATGGCTACACCTTC.

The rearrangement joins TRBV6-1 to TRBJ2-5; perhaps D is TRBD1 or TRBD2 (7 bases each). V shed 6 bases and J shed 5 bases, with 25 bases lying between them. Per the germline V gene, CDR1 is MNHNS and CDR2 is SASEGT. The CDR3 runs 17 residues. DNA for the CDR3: TGTGCCAGCAGACGAACCAGGGGGGGACCAGCAGGGGAGACCCAGTACTTC. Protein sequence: CASRRTRGGPAGETQYF.

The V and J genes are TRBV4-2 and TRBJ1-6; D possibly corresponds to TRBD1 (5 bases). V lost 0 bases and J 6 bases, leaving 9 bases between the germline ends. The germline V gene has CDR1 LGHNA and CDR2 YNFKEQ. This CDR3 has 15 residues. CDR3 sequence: CASSQEGQANSPLHF. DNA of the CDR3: TGTGCCAGCAGCCAAGAGGGGCAGGCTAATTCACCCCTCCACTTT.

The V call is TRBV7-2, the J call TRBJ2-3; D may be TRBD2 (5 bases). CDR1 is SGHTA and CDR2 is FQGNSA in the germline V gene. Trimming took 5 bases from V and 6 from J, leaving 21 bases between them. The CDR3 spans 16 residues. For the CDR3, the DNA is TGTGCCAGCAGCCTGCCTCCGGGAACTCCGCACGATACGCAGTATTTT. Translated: CASSLPPGTPHDTQYF. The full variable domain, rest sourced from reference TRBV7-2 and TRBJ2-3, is GAGVSQSPSNKVTEKGKDVELRCDPISGHTALYWYRQSLGQGLEFLIYFQGNSAPDKSGLPSDRFSAERTGGSVSTLTIQRTQQEDSAVYLCASSLPPGTPHDTQYFGPGTRLTVL.

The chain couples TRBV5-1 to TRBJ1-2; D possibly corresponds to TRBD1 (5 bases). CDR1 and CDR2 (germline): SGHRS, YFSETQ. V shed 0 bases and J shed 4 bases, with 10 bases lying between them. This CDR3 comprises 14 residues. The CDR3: CASSLGWDGYGYTF. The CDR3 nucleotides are TGCGCCAGCAGCTTGGGTTGGGACGGCTATGGCTACACCTTC.

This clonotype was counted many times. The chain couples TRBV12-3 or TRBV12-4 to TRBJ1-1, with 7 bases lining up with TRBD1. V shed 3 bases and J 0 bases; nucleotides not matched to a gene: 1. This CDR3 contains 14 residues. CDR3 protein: CASSFGQVNTEAFF. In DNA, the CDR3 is TGTGCCAGCAGTTTCGGACAGGTGAACACTGAAGCTTTCTTT.

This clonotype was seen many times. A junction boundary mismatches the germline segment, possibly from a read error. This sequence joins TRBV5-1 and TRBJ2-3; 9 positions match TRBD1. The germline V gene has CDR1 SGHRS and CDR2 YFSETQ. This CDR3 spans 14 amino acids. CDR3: CASSPDRGTDTQYF. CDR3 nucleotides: TGTGCCAGCAGTCCGGACAGGGGTACAGATACGCAGTATTTT.

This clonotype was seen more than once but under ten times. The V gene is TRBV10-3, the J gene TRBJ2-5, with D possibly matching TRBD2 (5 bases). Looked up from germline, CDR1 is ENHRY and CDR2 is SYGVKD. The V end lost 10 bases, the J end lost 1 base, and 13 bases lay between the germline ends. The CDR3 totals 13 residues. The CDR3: CATGRDPQETQYF. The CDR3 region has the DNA TGTGCCACCGGCCGGGATCCCCAAGAGACCCAGTACTTC.

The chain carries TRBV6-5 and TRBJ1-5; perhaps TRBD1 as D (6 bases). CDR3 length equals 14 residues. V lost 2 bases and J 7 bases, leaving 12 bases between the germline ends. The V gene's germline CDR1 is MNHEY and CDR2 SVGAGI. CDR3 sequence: CASSYGGQGQPQHF. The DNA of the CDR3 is TGTGCCAGCAGTTACGGGGGGCAGGGGCAGCCCCAGCATTTT.

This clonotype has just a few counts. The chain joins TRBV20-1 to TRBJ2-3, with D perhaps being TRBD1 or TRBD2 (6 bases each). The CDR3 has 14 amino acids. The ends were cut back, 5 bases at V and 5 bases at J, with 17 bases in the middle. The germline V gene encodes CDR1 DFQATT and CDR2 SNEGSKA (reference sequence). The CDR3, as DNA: TGCAGTGCTTCCCCGGGGGCGAGTGGAGATACGCAGTATTTT. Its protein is CSASPGASGDTQYF.

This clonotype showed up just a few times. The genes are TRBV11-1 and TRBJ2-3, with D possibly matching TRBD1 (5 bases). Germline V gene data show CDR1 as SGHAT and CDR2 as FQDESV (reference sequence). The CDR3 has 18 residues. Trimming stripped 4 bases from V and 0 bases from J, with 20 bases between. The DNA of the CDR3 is TGTGCCAGCAGCTGGGCCGGAGTTGACAGTTCTAGCACAGATACGCAGTATTTT. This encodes CASSWAGVDSSSTDTQYF.